Shown below are 21 T cell receptor beta chains from a single sample sequenced in a study of T cells in tuberculosis. Libraries were prepared by immunoSEQ multiplex PCR; TCRdb keeps only in-frame clonotypes and omits some of them. Counted here are 30,000 to 35,000 clones, approximately 89% occurring once; the ten biggest clones make up around 2.2%. Sequenced sample: PBMCs. These receptors were taken from a donor between 10 and 29 years old with latent tuberculosis or without tuberculosis infection.

The chain joins TRBV18 to TRBJ2-7, with 7 bases that match TRBD2. The CDR3 has 17 amino acids. Germline values: CDR1 KGHSH, CDR2 LQKENI. The ends lost 1 base at V and 3 bases at J; junction bases unmatched: 12. Written as DNA, the CDR3 is TGTGCCAGCTCACCACGGAATAGCGGGCCAAACCTCTACGAGCAGTACTTC. It specifies CASSPRNSGPNLYEQYF.

In its sample, this clone was seen once. J is TRBJ1-5 and V is TRBV19; TRBD1 might be the D (6 bases). V shed 8 bases and J shed 7 bases, with 21 bases lying between them. Germline V CDR1 and CDR2: LNHDA, SQIVND (reference sequence). The CDR3 is 15 amino acids. DNA of the CDR3: TGTGCCAGTGACCTGGGACACAGGCGTGAGCAGCCCCAGCATTTT. It yields the protein CASDLGHRREQPQHF.

CDR3 sequence reads: CAAGGRTGELFF. CDR3 nucleotides: TGTGCGGCGGGGGGGCGAACCGGGGAGCTGTTTTTT. The gene calls are TRBV7-8 and TRBJ2-2; TRBD2 agrees at 9 bases. Germline assignment: CDR1 SGHVS and CDR2 FQNEAQ. The CDR3 is 12 residues long.

This clone occurred a few times. The chain links TRBV10-3 to TRBJ2-1; 14 bases align to TRBD2. V shed 9 bases and J 4 bases; nucleotides not matched to a gene: 8. This CDR3 spans 16 amino acids. Per germline, CDR1 ENHRY and CDR2 SYGVKD. The CDR3 bases are TGTGCCATTGGCGGGACTAGCGGGGGCACTTACAATGAGCAGTTCTTC. It specifies CAIGGTSGGTYNEQFF.

The chain joins TRBV6-1 to TRBJ2-7; D might be TRBD1 (6 bases). The germline V gene has CDR1 MNHNS and CDR2 SASEGT. The CDR3 is 16 amino acids. Trimming removed 4 bases from V and 0 bases from J, with 16 bases in between. CDR3 loop: CASSGRQAYLSYEQYF. For the CDR3, the DNA is TGTGCCAGCAGTGGACGACAGGCATACCTCTCCTACGAGCAGTACTTC.

The chain employs TRBV6-1 and TRBJ1-6; maybe TRBD1 (5 bases). The germline V and J ends were trimmed by 1 base and 2 bases, with 6 bases remaining between them. This CDR3 has 15 amino acids. CDR1 MNHNS and CDR2 SASEGT come from the germline V gene. The CDR3 here is CASSEGQPYNSPLHF. The CDR3 coding sequence is TGTGCCAGCAGTGAAGGACAGCCCTATAATTCACCCCTCCACTTT.

For the CDR3, the DNA is TGTGCCAGCAGCTTTGGATTCGGGGCAGATACGCAGTATTTT. Protein: CASSFGFGADTQYF. The rearrangement links TRBV7-2 to TRBJ2-3; a possible D gene is TRBD2 (5 bases). The CDR3 is made up of 14 amino acids. Trimming cost V 3 bases and J 4 bases, with 11 bases left between them. Germline V lookup: CDR1 SGHTA, CDR2 FQGNSA.

The rearrangement joins TRBV4-1 to TRBJ2-5; perhaps TRBD2 as D (5 bases). The CDR3 spans 14 residues. Trimming shortened V by 1 base and J by 3 bases, and 9 bases separated the two germline ends. From germline, CDR1 is MGHRA and CDR2 YSYEKL. The CDR3 reads CASSQVGGKETQYF. DNA for the CDR3: TGCGCCAGCAGCCAAGTTGGAGGAAAAGAGACCCAGTACTTC.

The sample holds one count of this clone. This chain links TRBV11-2 with TRBJ1-1; D unresolved. V lost 1 base and J lost 8, with 20 bases in between. Germline V lookup: CDR1 SGHAT, CDR2 FQNNGV. The length of the CDR3 is 16 residues. Here the CDR3 DNA reads TGTGCCAGCAGCTTAGGCGCGACAACCCCCGGGGAGGAAGCTTTCTTT. Encoded protein: CASSLGATTPGEEAFF.

This clone appeared a single time. The rearrangement links TRBV19 to TRBJ2-7; a weak D match, TRBD2 (6 bases). There are 14 residues in the CDR3. Trimming removed 6 bases at V and 3 bases at J, with 15 bases between. Germline V CDR1 and CDR2: LNHDA, SQIVND (reference sequence). For the CDR3, the DNA is TGTGCCAGTAGCCATGGTAGCGGTAGCTACGAGCAGTACTTC. Residues: CASSHGSGSYEQYF.

This chain links TRBV7-2 with TRBJ2-2; D call uncertain. Germline values: CDR1 SGHTA, CDR2 FQGNSA. The V gene lost 3 bases and the J gene lost 1 base, with 6 bases spanning the gap. This CDR3 region has 14 residues. The CDR3 bases are TGTGCCAGCAGCTTTTCGGGGAACACCGGGGAGCTGTTTTTT. It encodes CASSFSGNTGELFF.

The chain is built from TRBV7-8 and TRBJ2-1; D ambiguous. Germline values: CDR1 SGHVS, CDR2 FQNEAQ. The CDR3 totals 13 residues. V was pared by 1 base and J by 6 bases, with 7 bases between. The CDR3: CASSLGRANEQFF. CDR3 DNA: TGTGCCAGCAGCTTAGGCCGCGCCAATGAGCAGTTCTTC.

CDR3 in amino acids: CASSLDPLGRTEAFF. The DNA of the CDR3 is TGTGCCAGCAGCTTAGATCCTTTAGGGAGGACTGAAGCTTTCTTT. This chain uses TRBV11-2 with TRBJ1-1; D unclear. Germline V gene sequence: CDR1 SGHAT, CDR2 FQNNGV. V lost 0 bases and J 5 bases, leaving 13 bases between the germline ends. The CDR3 loop spans 15 amino acids.

The V gene is TRBV7-2, the J gene TRBJ2-1; tentative D call: TRBD2 (5 bases). The CDR3 has 14 amino acids. In germline, CDR1 is SGHTA, CDR2 FQGNSA. V lost 5 bases, J lost 5 bases, and 13 bases lay in between. CDR3 coding DNA: TGTGCCAGCAGCCCGAAAGGGAGTAACAATGAGCAGTTCTTC. This sequence encodes CASSPKGSNNEQFF.

The chain couples TRBV7-2 to TRBJ2-3; the match to TRBD2 covers 9 bases. Germline V lookup: CDR1 SGHTA, CDR2 FQGNSA. With 2 bases clipped from V and 2 bases from J, the junction kept 11 bases outside the gene matches. This CDR3 has 18 amino acids. The chain's CDR3 is CASSLIFLAGGNTDTQYF. CDR3 nucleotides: TGTGCCAGCAGCTTAATTTTTCTGGCGGGAGGGAACACAGATACGCAGTATTTT.

This chain links TRBV9 with TRBJ2-6; TRBD1 matches at 8 bases. CDR1 is SGDLS and CDR2 is YYNGEE in the germline V gene. V shed 6 bases, J shed 3 bases, and the junction held 8 bases outside the gene matches. The CDR3 loop spans 16 amino acids. CDR3 bases: TGTGCCAGCAAAGATCACAGGGGGTATGGGGCCAACGTCCTGACTTTC. This gives the protein CASKDHRGYGANVLTF.

The chain is built from TRBV14 and TRBJ1-2; weak D call: TRBD1 (6 bases). V lost 3 bases and J 6 bases, leaving 20 bases between the germline ends. Germline V CDR1 and CDR2: SGHDN, FVKESK. The CDR3 totals 16 residues. CDR3: CASSQGRGFHRDGYTF. DNA for the CDR3: TGTGCCAGCAGCCAGGGCAGGGGATTCCATCGGGATGGCTACACCTTC.

This chain connects TRBV29-1 to TRBJ2-7, with 10 bases aligning to TRBD2. The CDR3 is 13 amino acids. Germline assignment: CDR1 SQVTM and CDR2 ANQGSEA. CDR3 DNA sequence: TGCAGTGCCGGACTAGCGGATTCCTACGAGCAGTACTTC. It encodes CSAGLADSYEQYF.

This clone is classed as medium-sized. J is TRBJ2-3 and V is TRBV7-2; 7 nucleotides agree with TRBD1. V gave up 0 bases and J gave up 1 base; unmatched junction bases: 1. In germline, CDR1 is SGHTA, CDR2 FQGNSA. CDR3 length: 15 amino acids. In DNA form, the CDR3 reads TGTGCCAGCAGCTTAGCTACAGGGGGCACAGATACGCAGTATTTT. Protein product: CASSLATGGTDTQYF. Looking up the rest from reference TRBV7-2 and TRBJ2-3 gives the full variable domain: GAGVSQSPSNKVTEKGKDVELRCDPISGHTALYWYRQSLGQGLEFLIYFQGNSAPDKSGLPSDRFSAERTGGSVSTLTIQRTQQEDSAVYLCASSLATGGTDTQYFGPGTRLTVL.

The chain recombines TRBV6-5 with TRBJ2-7; 9 bases agree with TRBD1. This CDR3 comprises 14 residues. Germline V gene sequence: CDR1 MNHEY, CDR2 SVGAGI. J gave up 5 bases and V 1 base, and 3 bases lay outside the gene matches. The CDR3 nucleotides read TGTGCCAGCAGTTACTGGGGACAGGGCAACGAGCAGTACTTC. It codes for CASSYWGQGNEQYF.

The chain combines TRBV4-1 with TRBJ1-6; D perhaps matches TRBD1 (5 bases). The germline CDR1 and CDR2 sequences are MGHRA and YSYEKL. The CDR3 loop spans 18 amino acids. The germline V and J ends were trimmed by 0 bases and 7 bases, with 19 bases remaining between them. The CDR3 DNA follows: TGCGCCAGCAGCCAAGAATCCCCGGAGTTGGGGGGGAATTCACCCCTCCACTTT. Its protein product is CASSQESPELGGNSPLHF.